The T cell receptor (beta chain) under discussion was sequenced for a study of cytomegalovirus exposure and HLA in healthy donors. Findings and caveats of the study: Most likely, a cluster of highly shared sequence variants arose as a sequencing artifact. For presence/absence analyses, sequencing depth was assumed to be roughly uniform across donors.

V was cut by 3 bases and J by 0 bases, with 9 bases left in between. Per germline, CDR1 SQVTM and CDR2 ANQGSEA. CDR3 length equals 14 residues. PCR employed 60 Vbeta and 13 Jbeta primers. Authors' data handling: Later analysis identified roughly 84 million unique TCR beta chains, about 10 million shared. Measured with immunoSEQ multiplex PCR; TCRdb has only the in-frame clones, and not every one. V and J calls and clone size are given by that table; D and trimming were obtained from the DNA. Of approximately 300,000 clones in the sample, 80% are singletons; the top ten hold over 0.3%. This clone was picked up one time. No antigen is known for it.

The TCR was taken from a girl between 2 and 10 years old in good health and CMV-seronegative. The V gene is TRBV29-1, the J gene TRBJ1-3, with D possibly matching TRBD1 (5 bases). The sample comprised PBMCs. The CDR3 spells CSVDGHPSGNTIYF. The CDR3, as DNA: TGCAGCGTTGATGGACACCCCTCTGGAAACACCATATATTTT.